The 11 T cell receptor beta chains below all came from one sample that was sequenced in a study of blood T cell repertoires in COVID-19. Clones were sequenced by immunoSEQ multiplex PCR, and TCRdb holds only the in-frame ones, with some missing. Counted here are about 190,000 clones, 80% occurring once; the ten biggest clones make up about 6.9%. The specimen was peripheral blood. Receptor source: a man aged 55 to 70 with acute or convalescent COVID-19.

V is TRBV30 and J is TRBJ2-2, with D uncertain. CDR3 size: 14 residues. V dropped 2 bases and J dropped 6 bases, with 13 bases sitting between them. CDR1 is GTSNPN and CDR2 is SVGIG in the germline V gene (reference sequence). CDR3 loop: CAWSPPGLPGELFF. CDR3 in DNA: TGTGCCTGGAGTCCCCCCGGGTTACCCGGGGAGCTGTTTTTT.

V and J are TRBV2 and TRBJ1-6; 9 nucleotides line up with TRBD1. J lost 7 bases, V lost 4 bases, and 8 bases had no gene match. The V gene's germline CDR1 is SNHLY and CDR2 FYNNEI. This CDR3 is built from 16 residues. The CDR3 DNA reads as TGTGCCAGCAGTGTAAAGTCCGGGACAGGGAATTCACCCCTCCACTTT. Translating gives CASSVKSGTGNSPLHF.

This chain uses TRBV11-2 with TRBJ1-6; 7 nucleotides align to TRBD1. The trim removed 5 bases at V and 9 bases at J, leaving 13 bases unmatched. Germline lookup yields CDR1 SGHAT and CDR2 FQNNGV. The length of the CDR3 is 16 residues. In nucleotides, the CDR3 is TGTGCCAGCAGCCCGCGACAGGGTGGGGGATTTTCACCCCTCCACTTT. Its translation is CASSPRQGGGFSPLHF.

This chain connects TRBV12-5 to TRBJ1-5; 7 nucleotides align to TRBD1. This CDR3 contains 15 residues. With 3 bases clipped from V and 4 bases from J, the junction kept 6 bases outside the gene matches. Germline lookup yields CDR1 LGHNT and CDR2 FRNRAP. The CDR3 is CASGFDRVKNQPQHF. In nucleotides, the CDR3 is TGTGCTAGTGGTTTTGACAGGGTCAAGAATCAGCCCCAGCATTTT.

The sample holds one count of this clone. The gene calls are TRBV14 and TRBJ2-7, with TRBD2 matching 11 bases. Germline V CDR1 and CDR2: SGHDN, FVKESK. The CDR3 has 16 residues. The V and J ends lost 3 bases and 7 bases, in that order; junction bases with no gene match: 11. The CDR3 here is CASSQILAGGPGEQYF. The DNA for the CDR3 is TGTGCCAGCAGCCAGATCTTAGCGGGAGGGCCGGGGGAGCAGTACTTC.

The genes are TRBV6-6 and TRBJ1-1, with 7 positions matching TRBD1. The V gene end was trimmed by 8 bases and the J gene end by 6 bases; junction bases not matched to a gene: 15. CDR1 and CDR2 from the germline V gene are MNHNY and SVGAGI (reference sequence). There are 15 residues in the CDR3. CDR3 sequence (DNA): TGTGCCAGCTTGGGGACAGCCAGGGGGGAGGCTGAAGCTTTCTTT. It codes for CASLGTARGEAEAFF.

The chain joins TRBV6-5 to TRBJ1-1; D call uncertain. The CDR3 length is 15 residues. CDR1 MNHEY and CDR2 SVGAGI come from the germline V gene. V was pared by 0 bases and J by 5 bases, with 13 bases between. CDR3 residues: CASSYSAAARTEAFF. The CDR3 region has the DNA TGTGCCAGCAGTTACTCGGCGGCAGCCCGTACTGAAGCTTTCTTT.

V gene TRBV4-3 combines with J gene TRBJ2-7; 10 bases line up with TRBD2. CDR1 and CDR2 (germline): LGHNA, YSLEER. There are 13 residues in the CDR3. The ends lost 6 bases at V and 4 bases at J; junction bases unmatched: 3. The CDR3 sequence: CASSQLAGYEQYF. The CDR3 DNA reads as TGCGCCAGCAGTCAACTAGCGGGGTACGAGCAGTACTTC.

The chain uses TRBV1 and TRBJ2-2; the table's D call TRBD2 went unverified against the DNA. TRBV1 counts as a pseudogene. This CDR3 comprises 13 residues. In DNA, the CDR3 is TGCACCAGCAAAAGGGGAGGCACCGGGGAGCTGTTTTTT. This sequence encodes CTSKRGGTGELFF.

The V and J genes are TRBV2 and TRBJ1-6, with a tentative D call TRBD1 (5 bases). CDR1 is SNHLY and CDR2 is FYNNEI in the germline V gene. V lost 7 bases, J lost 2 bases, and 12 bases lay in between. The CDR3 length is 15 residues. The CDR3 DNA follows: TGTGCCAGCATTTGGGGGGAGACCTATAATTCACCCCTCCACTTT. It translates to CASIWGETYNSPLHF.

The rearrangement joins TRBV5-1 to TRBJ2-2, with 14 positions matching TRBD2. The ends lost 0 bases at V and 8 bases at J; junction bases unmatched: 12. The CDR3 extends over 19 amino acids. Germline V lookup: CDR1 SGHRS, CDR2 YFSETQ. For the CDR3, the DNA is TGCGCCAGCAGCTTGGAGGGACTAGCGGGAGTAGGAACATCTGGGGAGCTGTTTTTT. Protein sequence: CASSLEGLAGVGTSGELFF.